This is a list of T cell receptor beta chains from one sample in a study of blood T cells in healthy people across ages. TCRdb used MiXCR to reprocess the 5' RACE reads, holding one entry per CDR3 protein. The table has over 600,000 distinct CDR3 sequences, about 42% seen once. The sequenced sample consisted of blood. These receptors were obtained from a man older than 75 in good health. Both conserved end residues are part of each CDR3. A D gene is named only where the DNA matches it firmly. Part of the rows lack a size; the others show once, few, many or a class for expanded clones.

V gene	J gene	clone size	D gene	CDR3 protein	CDR3 DNA
TRBV5-1	TRBJ1-4	few	TRBD1	CASSLGTGSTNEKLFF	TGCGCCAGCAGCCTGGGGACAGGATCAACTAATGAAAAACTGTTTTTT
TRBV7-3	TRBJ2-5	.	TRBD1	CASSPGQMETQYF	TGTGCCAGCAGCCCGGGACAGATGGAGACCCAGTACTTC
TRBV7-2	TRBJ2-7	once	.	CASSLSGGGAYNKQYF	TGTGCCAGCAGCTTGAGCGGAGGGGGGGCTTATAATAAGCAGTACTTC
TRBV7-6	TRBJ2-3	many	TRBD2	CASSPGGSGGFTQYF	TGTGCCAGCAGCCCGGGGGGGTCCGGGGGTTTTACGCAGTATTTT
TRBV7-3	TRBJ2-4	.	.	CASSLTLTGDEQYF	TGTGCCAGCAGCTTAACCCTGACGGGCGATGAGCAGTACTTC
TRBV5-4	TRBJ2-5	.	.	CASSPSEGGTQYF	TGTGCCAGCAGCCCCTCGGAAGGGGGGACCCAGTACTTC
TRBV7-2	TRBJ2-5	few	TRBD2	CASSLNTLLAGVGGVEQYF	TGTGCCAGCAGCCTCAATACCCTACTAGCGGGAGTCGGGGGAGTAGAGCAGTACTTC
TRBV10-3	TRBJ2-7	.	TRBD1	CAISSADRGQYEQYF	TGTGCCATCTCGTCAGCTGACAGGGGACAATACGAGCAGTACTTC
TRBV2	TRBJ2-7	.	.	CASSGTLYEQYF	TGTGCCAGCAGCGGGACCTTATACGAGCAGTACTTC
TRBV7-9	TRBJ2-1	.	TRBD1	CANSPGTGSYNEQFF	TGTGCCAACAGCCCCGGGACAGGGTCCTACAATGAGCAGTTCTTC
TRBV9	TRBJ1-2	.	.	CASSVGAETNYGYTF	TGTGCCAGCAGCGTAGGGGCAGAGACTAACTATGGCTACACCTTC
TRBV29-1	TRBJ2-7	.	.	CSVEGQGSREQYF	TGCAGCGTTGAAGGGCAGGGAAGCCGCGAGCAGTACTTC
TRBV20-1	TRBJ2-7	.	TRBD2	CSAPKRDVLQEAQYF	TGCAGTGCTCCCAAGCGGGATGTATTACAAGAGGCCCAGTACTTC
TRBV28	TRBJ2-1	many	.	CASRWDSTREQFF	TGTGCCAGCAGGTGGGACTCAACACGGGAGCAGTTCTTC
TRBV6-6	TRBJ2-1	few	TRBD1	CASSYRDRGDDNEQFF	TGTGCCAGCAGTTACCGGGACAGGGGAGACGACAATGAGCAGTTCTTC
TRBV4-2	TRBJ2-5	many	TRBD1	CASSQSGTGQETQYF	TGTGCCAGCAGCCAAAGCGGGACAGGGCAAGAGACCCAGTACTTC
TRBV25-1	TRBJ2-7	.	TRBD1	CASSETGFNSYEQYF	TGTGCCAGCAGTGAGACAGGGTTTAATTCCTACGAGCAGTACTTC
TRBV7-2	TRBJ2-5	.	TRBD2	CASSLAGTSGRLGETQYF	TGTGCCAGCAGCTTAGCCGGGACTAGCGGGAGATTGGGGGAGACCCAGTACTTC
TRBV10-3	TRBJ2-5	many	TRBD2	CAIKTSGQETQYF	TGTGCCATCAAAACTAGCGGACAAGAGACCCAGTACTTC
TRBV25-1	TRBJ2-3	.	TRBD2	CASSFGSGVGPDTQYF	TGTGCCAGCAGTTTCGGTAGCGGGGTAGGGCCAGATACGCAGTATTTT
TRBV9	TRBJ2-1	few	TRBD2	CASSVGNSGRALRNEQFF	TGTGCCAGCAGCGTAGGGAATAGCGGGAGGGCGTTGCGGAATGAGCAGTTCTTC
TRBV12-3/TRBV12-4	TRBJ2-7	.	.	CASRRSSYEQYF	TGTGCCAGCAGAAGGAGCTCCTACGAGCAGTACTTC
TRBV2	TRBJ2-7	.	.	CAGSRGNYEQYF	TGTGCCGGCAGTCGAGGGAACTACGAGCAGTACTTC
TRBV24-1	TRBJ2-7	few	TRBD1	CATSDLRGQAHYEQYF	TGTGCCACCAGTGATTTGCGGGGACAGGCCCACTACGAGCAGTACTTC
TRBV10-3	TRBJ2-5	few	TRBD2	CAISELAGEGETQYF	TGTGCCATCAGTGAGTTAGCGGGAGAGGGTGAGACCCAGTACTTC
TRBV12-3/TRBV12-4	TRBJ2-1	.	.	CASSPPREVLGQFF	TGTGCCAGCAGTCCTCCAAGGGAAGTTCTTGGGCAGTTCTTC
TRBV4-2	TRBJ1-2	.	.	CASSQGIDYMGDGYTF	TGTGCCAGCAGCCAAGGAATCGACTACATGGGGGATGGCTACACCTTC
TRBV14	TRBJ2-1	.	TRBD2	CASSLVAGLHEQFF	TGTGCCAGCAGCCTCGTAGCGGGTTTGCATGAGCAGTTCTTC